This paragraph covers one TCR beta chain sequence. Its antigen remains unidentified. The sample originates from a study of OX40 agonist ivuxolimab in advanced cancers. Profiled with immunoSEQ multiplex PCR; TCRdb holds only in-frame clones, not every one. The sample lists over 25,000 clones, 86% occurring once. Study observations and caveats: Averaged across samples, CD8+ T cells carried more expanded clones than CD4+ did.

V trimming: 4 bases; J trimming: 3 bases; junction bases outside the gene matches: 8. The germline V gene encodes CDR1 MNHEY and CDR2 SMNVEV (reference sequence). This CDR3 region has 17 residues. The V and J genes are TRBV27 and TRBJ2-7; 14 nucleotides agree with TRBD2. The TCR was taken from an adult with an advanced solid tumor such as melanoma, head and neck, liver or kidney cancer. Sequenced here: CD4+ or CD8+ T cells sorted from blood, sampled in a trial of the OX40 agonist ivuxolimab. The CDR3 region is CASSSGLAGEGLYEQYF. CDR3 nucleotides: TGTGCCAGCAGTTCGGGACTAGCGGGAGAGGGACTCTACGAGCAGTACTTC.